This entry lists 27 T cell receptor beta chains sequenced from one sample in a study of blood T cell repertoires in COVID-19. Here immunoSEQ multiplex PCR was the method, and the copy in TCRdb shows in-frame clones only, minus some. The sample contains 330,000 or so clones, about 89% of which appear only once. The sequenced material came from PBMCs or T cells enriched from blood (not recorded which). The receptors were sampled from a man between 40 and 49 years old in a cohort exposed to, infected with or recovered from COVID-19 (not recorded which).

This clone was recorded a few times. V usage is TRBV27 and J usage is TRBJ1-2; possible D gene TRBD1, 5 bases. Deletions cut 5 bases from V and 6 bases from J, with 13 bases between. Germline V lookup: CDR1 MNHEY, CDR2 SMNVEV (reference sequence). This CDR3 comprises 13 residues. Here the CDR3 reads CASSPQGEHGYTF. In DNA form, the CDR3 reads TGTGCCAGCAGTCCCCAGGGTGAGCATGGCTACACCTTC.

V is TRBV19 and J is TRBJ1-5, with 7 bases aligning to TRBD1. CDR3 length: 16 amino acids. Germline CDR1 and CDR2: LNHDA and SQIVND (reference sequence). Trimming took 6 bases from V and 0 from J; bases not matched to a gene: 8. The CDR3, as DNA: TGTGCCAGTAGAAGGAGAGGACAGGATAGCAATCAGCCCCAGCATTTT. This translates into CASRRRGQDSNQPQHF.

The CDR3 DNA reads TGTGCCACCGGACTAGCGGGAGGAAACGAGCAGTACTTC. It encodes CATGLAGGNEQYF. The chain carries TRBV10-3 and TRBJ2-7, with TRBD2 matching over 14 bases. The V gene end was trimmed by 10 bases and the J gene end by 5 bases; junction bases not matched to a gene: 4. This CDR3 has 13 residues. In germline, CDR1 is ENHRY, CDR2 SYGVKD.

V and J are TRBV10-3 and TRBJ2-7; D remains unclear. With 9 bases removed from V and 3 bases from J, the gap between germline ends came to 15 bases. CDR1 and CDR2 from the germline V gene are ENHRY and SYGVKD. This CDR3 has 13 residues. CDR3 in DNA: TGTGCCATTGGTCGGCAGGAACACTACGAGCAGTACTTC. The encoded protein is CAIGRQEHYEQYF.

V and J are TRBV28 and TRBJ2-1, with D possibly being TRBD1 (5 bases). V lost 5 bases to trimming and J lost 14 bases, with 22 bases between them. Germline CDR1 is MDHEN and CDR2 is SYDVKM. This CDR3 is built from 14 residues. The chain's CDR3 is CASSPLPSQGREFF. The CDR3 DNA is TGTGCCAGCAGTCCCCTTCCTTCCCAGGGTCGGGAGTTCTTC.

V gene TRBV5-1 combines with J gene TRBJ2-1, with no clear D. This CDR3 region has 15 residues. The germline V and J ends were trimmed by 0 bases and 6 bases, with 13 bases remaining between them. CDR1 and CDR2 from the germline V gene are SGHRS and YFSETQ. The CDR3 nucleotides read TGCGCCAGCAGCTTGGATCTAGGAAGAAGCAATGAGCAGTTCTTC. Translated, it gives CASSLDLGRSNEQFF.

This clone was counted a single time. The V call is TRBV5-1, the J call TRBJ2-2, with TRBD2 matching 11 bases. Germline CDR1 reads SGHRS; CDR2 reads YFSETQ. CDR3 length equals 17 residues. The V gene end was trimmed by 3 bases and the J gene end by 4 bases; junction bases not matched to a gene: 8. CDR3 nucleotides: TGCGCCAGCAGCTCCCCGAGGCTAGCGGGGGGCACCGGGGAGCTGTTTTTT. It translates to CASSSPRLAGGTGELFF.

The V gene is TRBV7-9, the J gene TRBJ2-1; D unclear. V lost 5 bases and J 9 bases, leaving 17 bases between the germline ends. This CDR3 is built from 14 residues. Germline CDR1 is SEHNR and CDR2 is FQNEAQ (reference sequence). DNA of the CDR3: TGTGCCAGCAGCGTCGCCAGCCCAGGTACTGAGCAGTTCTTC. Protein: CASSVASPGTEQFF.

The CDR3 nucleotides are TGTGCCAGCAGCTTGGACATAAGCTCCTACAATGAGCAGTTCTTC. Its protein is CASSLDISSYNEQFF. J is TRBJ2-1 and V is TRBV5-4; D ambiguous. V was clipped by 0 bases and J by 0 bases, with 7 bases between them. The CDR3 consists of 15 residues. CDR1 SGHNT and CDR2 YYREEE come from the germline V gene (reference sequence).

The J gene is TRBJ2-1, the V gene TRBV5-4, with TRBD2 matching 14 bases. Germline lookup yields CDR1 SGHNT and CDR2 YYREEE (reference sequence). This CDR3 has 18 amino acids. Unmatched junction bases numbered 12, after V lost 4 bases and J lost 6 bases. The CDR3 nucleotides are TGTGCCAGCAGCCCCCAACTAGGGACTAGCGGGAGTGGCAATGAGCAGTTCTTC. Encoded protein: CASSPQLGTSGSGNEQFF.

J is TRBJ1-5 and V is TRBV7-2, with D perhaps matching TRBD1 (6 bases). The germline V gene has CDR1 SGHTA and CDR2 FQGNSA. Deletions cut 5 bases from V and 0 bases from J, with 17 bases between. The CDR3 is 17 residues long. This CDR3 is CASSPGVGADSNQPQHF. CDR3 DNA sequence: TGTGCCAGCAGCCCAGGGGTTGGGGCGGATAGCAATCAGCCCCAGCATTTT.

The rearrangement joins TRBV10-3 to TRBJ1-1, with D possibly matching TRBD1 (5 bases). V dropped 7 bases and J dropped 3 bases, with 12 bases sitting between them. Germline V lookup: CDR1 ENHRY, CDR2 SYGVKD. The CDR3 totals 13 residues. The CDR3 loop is CAITGGGDTEAFF. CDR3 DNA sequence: TGTGCCATCACGGGGGGAGGGGACACTGAAGCTTTCTTT.

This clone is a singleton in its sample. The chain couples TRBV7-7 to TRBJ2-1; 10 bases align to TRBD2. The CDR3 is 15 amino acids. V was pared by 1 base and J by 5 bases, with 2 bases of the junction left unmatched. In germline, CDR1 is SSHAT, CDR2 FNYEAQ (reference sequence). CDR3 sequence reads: CASSLGTSGHNEQFF. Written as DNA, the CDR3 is TGTGCCAGCAGCTTAGGGACTAGCGGTCACAATGAGCAGTTCTTC.

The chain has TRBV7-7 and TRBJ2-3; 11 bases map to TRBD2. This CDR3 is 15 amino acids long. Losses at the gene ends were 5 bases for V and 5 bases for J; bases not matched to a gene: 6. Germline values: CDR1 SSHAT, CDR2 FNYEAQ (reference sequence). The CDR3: CASSETSGIGDTQYF. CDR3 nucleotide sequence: TGTGCCAGCAGCGAGACTAGCGGGATTGGAGATACGCAGTATTTT. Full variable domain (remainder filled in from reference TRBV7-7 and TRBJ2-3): GAGVSQSPRYKVTKRGQDVTLRCDPISSHATLYWYQQALGQGPEFLTYFNYEAQPDKSGLPSDRFSAERPEGSISTLTIQRTEQRDSAMYRCASSETSGIGDTQYFGPGTRLTVL.

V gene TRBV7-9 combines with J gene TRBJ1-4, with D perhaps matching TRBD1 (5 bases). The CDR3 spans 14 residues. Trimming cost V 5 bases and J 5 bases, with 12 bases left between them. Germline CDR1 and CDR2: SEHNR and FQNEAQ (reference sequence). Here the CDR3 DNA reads TGTGCCAGCAGCCAAAGACAGTTCAATGAAAAACTGTTTTTT. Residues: CASSQRQFNEKLFF.

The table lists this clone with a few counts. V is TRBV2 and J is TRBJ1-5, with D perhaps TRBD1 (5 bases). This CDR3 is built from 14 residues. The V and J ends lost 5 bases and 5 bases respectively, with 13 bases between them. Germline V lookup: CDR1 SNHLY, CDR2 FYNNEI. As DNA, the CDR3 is TGTGCCAGCAGTAAAGACAGAGACCATCAGCCCCAGCATTTT. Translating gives CASSKDRDHQPQHF. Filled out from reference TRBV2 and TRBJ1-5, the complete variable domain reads EPEVTQTPSHQVTQMGQEVILRCVPISNHLYFYWYRQILGQKVEFLVSFYNNEISEKSEIFDDQFSVERPDGSNFTLKIRSTKLEDSAMYFCASSKDRDHQPQHFGDGTRLSIL.

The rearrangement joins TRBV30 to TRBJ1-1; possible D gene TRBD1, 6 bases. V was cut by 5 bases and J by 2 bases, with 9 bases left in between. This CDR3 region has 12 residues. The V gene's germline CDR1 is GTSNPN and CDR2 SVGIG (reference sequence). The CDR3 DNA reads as TGTGCCTGGGACAGGATAAACACTGAAGCTTTCTTT. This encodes CAWDRINTEAFF.

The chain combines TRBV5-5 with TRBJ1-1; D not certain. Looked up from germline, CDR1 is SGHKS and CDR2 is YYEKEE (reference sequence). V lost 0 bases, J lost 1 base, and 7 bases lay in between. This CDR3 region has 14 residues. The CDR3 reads CASSLESWNTEAFF. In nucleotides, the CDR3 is TGTGCCAGCAGCTTGGAGAGCTGGAACACTGAAGCTTTCTTT. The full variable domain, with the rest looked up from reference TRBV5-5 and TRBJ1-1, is DAGVTQSPTHLIKTRGQQVTLRCSPISGHKSVSWYQQVLGQGPQFIFQYYEKEERGRGNFPDRFSARQFPNYSSELNVNALLLGDSALYLCASSLESWNTEAFFGQGTRLTVV.

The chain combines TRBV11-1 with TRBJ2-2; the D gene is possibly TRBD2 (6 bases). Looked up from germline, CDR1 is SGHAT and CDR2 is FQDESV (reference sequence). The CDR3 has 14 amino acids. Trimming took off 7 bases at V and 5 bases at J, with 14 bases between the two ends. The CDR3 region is CASNPGVRTGELFF. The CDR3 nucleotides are TGTGCCAGCAACCCGGGAGTTAGAACCGGGGAGCTGTTTTTT.

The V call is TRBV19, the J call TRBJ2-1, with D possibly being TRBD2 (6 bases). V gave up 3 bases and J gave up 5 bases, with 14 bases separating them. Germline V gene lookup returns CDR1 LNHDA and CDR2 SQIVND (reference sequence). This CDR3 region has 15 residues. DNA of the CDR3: TGTGCCAGTAGTATCTCCGGGACTCCCAACAATGAGCAGTTCTTC. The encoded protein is CASSISGTPNNEQFF.

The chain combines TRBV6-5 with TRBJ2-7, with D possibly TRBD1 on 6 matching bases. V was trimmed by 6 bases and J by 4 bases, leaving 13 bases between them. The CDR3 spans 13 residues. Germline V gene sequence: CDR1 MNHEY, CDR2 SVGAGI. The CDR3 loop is CASSRTASYEQYF. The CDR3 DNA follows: TGTGCCAGCAGCAGGACAGCGAGTTACGAGCAGTACTTC.

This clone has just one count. CDR3 coding DNA: TGTGCCAGCAGCTCCCGGGACAGGAATCAGCCCCAGCATTTT. Amino acids: CASSSRDRNQPQHF. V and J are TRBV3-1 (or the pseudogene TRBV3-2) and TRBJ1-5, with 8 nucleotides matching TRBD1. Germline CDR1 and CDR2: LGHDT and YNNKEL (reference sequence). This CDR3 spans 14 amino acids. With V trimmed by 5 bases and J by 4 bases, 4 bases remained unmatched.

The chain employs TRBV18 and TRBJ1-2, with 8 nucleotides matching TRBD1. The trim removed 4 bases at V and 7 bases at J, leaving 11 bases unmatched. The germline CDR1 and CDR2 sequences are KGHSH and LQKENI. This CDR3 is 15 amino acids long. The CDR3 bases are TGTGCCAGCTCACAAGAACAGGGGGTTGTTGGTGGCTACACCTTC. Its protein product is CASSQEQGVVGGYTF.

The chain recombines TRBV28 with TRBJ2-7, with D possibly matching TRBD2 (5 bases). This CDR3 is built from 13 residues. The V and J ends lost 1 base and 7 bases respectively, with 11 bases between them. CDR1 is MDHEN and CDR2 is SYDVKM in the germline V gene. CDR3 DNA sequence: TGTGCCAGCAGTTTATTATCGACGGGAGAGCAGTACTTC. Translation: CASSLLSTGEQYF.

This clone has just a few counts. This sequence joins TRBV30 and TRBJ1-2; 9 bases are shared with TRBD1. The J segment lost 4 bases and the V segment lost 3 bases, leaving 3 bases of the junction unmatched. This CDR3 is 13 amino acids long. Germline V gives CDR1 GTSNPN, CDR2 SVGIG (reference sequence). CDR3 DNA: TGTGCCTGGAGCACAGGGGGCGCCTATGGCTACACCTTC. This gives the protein CAWSTGGAYGYTF.

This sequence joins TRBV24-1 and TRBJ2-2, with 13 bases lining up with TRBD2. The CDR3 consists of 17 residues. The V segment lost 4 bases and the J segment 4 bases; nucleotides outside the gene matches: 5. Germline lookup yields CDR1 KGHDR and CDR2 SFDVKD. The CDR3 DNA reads TGTGCCACCAGTGAAACGGGACTAGCGGGGACCACCGGGGAGCTGTTTTTT. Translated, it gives CATSETGLAGTTGELFF.

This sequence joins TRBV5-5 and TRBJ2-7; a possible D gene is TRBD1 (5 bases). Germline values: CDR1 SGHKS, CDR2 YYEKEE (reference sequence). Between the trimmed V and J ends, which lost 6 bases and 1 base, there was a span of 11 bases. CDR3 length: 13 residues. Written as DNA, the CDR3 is TGTGCCAGCATCCGAACAGGTTCCTACGAGCAGTACTTC. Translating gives CASIRTGSYEQYF.